These 28 T cell receptor beta chains share one sample of origin, sequenced in a study of blood T cell repertoires in COVID-19. The assay was immunoSEQ multiplex PCR, and TCRdb's table has in-frame clones only and misses some. Of a few hundred thousand clones listed, 86% are singletons. The source material was PBMCs or T cells enriched from blood (not recorded which). The receptor source for this set is a man aged 40-49 years who had recovered from COVID-19.

This chain links TRBV30 with TRBJ1-6, with 7 nucleotides matching TRBD1. The CDR3 has 15 amino acids. V lost 4 bases to trimming and J lost 6 bases; unmatched junction nucleotides: 9. CDR1 is GTSNPN and CDR2 is SVGIG in the germline V gene (reference sequence). CDR3 nucleotides: TGTGCCTGGACTCGTTTGACAGGGTCTAATTCACCCCTCCACTTT. Protein sequence: CAWTRLTGSNSPLHF.

The chain carries TRBV25-1 and TRBJ2-1; tentatively, D is TRBD2 (5 bases). The CDR3 has 13 amino acids. Germline lookup yields CDR1 MGHDK and CDR2 SYGVNS. V lost 0 bases to trimming and J lost 9 bases, with 9 bases between them. The CDR3 nucleotides read TGTGCCAGCAGTGAATACGGGGTTACTGAGCAGTTCTTC. This gives the protein CASSEYGVTEQFF.

The V and J genes are TRBV6-5 and TRBJ1-2, with 10 bases matching TRBD1. V trimming: 6 bases; J trimming: 6 bases; junction bases outside the gene matches: 4. The CDR3 contains 13 residues. The V gene's germline CDR1 is MNHEY and CDR2 SVGAGI. The CDR3 region has the DNA TGTGCCAGCAGCCGCGGGACAGGGGATGGCTACACCTTC. Protein sequence: CASSRGTGDGYTF.

This clone was observed a single time. The chain recombines TRBV7-9 with TRBJ1-1, with D perhaps TRBD1 (5 bases). The CDR3 length is 14 residues. CDR1 is SEHNR, CDR2 FQNEAQ, per germline (reference sequence). The ends were cut back, 2 bases at V and 3 bases at J, with 10 bases in the middle. CDR3 nucleotide sequence: TGTGCCAGCAGCTTACCCCGGGGGGACACTGAAGCTTTCTTT. Amino acids: CASSLPRGDTEAFF.

The chain combines TRBV7-2 with TRBJ2-1; 11 positions agree with TRBD2. The CDR3 contains 16 residues. V lost 0 bases and J lost 8; bases outside the gene matches: 6. Germline loops: CDR1 SGHTA, CDR2 FQGNSA. The DNA for the CDR3 is TGTGCCAGCAGCTTAGCGGTCTTAGCGGGGGGGTATGAGCAGTTCTTC. Its translation: CASSLAVLAGGYEQFF.

The rearrangement joins TRBV7-2 to TRBJ1-5, with D perhaps TRBD1 (5 bases). Germline CDR1 reads SGHTA; CDR2 reads FQGNSA. The CDR3 covers 13 residues. Trimming shortened V by 5 bases and J by 7 bases, and 12 bases separated the two germline ends. The CDR3: CASSTQKGQPQHF. In nucleotides, the CDR3 is TGTGCCAGCAGCACTCAGAAGGGGCAGCCCCAGCATTTT.

The rearrangement joins TRBV28 to TRBJ1-2; D is perhaps TRBD1 (6 bases). Looked up from germline, CDR1 is MDHEN and CDR2 is SYDVKM. V was pared by 8 bases and J by 8 bases, with 12 bases between. The CDR3 contains 11 residues. CDR3 bases: TGTGCCAGCGGAAGGGGGAACGGCTACACCTTC. It is translated as CASGRGNGYTF.

The chain employs TRBV28 and TRBJ2-2, with 9 nucleotides matching TRBD1. There are 19 residues in the CDR3. Trimming at V came to 4 bases and at J to 6 bases, leaving 18 bases not matched to a gene. Per germline, CDR1 MDHEN and CDR2 SYDVKM. The CDR3 loop is CASSSGTGRIGSEAGELFF. CDR3 coding DNA: TGTGCCAGCAGTTCCGGGACAGGGAGGATTGGGTCGGAGGCCGGGGAGCTGTTTTTT.

This chain links TRBV10-3 with TRBJ1-1; possibly TRBD1 for D (5 bases). CDR1 and CDR2 (germline): ENHRY, SYGVKD. The CDR3 is made up of 14 amino acids. V was trimmed by 11 bases and J by 1 base, leaving 17 bases between them. The CDR3 sequence is CAVKGADQNTEAFF. CDR3 nucleotides: TGTGCCGTCAAAGGGGCAGACCAGAACACTGAAGCTTTCTTT.

The chain is built from TRBV12-3 or TRBV12-4 and TRBJ2-7, with 10 bases fitting TRBD1. The CDR3 is 13 residues long. V was pared by 6 bases and J by 5 bases, with 4 bases of the junction left unmatched. This CDR3 reads CASSRDRGHEQYF. The DNA for the CDR3 is TGTGCCAGCAGCCGGGACAGGGGCCACGAGCAGTACTTC.

This chain joins TRBV15 and TRBJ2-5, with 7 bases aligning to TRBD1. The CDR3 is 15 residues long. J gave up 9 bases and V 2 bases, and 12 bases lay outside the gene matches. Germline V gene lookup returns CDR1 LNHNV and CDR2 YYDKDF (reference sequence). This CDR3 is CATSRLQDRQEAQYF. CDR3 coding DNA: TGTGCCACCAGCAGACTCCAGGACAGGCAGGAGGCCCAGTACTTC.

This rearrangement joins TRBV6-6 to TRBJ1-2, with 9 bases identical to TRBD1. Losses at the gene ends were 1 base for V and 8 bases for J; bases not matched to a gene: 8. The CDR3 is made up of 15 amino acids. Germline CDR1 is MNHNY and CDR2 is SVGAGI (reference sequence). CDR3 loop: CASSYLPGTGFGYTF. The DNA of the CDR3 is TGTGCCAGCAGTTACTTACCCGGGACAGGGTTCGGCTACACCTTC.

This clone was seen a few times. The chain links TRBV9 to TRBJ1-2; a possible D gene is TRBD1 (6 bases). CDR1 and CDR2 (germline): SGDLS, YYNGEE. V lost 3 bases and J 2 bases, leaving 14 bases between the germline ends. The CDR3 length is 15 residues. The CDR3 DNA reads as TGTGCCAGCAGCGAATCTGGACAGACGAACTATGGCTACACCTTC. As protein: CASSESGQTNYGYTF.

This chain uses TRBV7-2 with TRBJ2-7, with 7 bases aligning to TRBD2. V was clipped by 4 bases and J by 6 bases; unmatched bases: 6. Germline V CDR1 and CDR2: SGHTA, FQGNSA. The CDR3 totals 13 residues. The CDR3 DNA reads as TGTGCCAGCAGCTGGGCGGGAGTTCTCGAGCAGTACTTC. It encodes CASSWAGVLEQYF.

This chain links TRBV7-9 with TRBJ1-2; possibly TRBD1 for D (6 bases). Germline-derived CDR1 and CDR2 are SEHNR and FQNEAQ (reference sequence). This CDR3 spans 15 amino acids. Trimming took 2 bases from V and 1 from J, leaving 11 bases between them. CDR3 coding DNA: TGTGCCAGCAGCTTACCTCCAGGGGTTAACTATGGCTACACCTTC. It is translated as CASSLPPGVNYGYTF.

The CDR3 sequence is CASSTKGPHNYGYTF. The DNA for the CDR3 is TGTGCCAGTAGTACTAAGGGGCCCCATAACTATGGCTACACCTTC. This chain uses TRBV19 with TRBJ1-2; TRBD1 might be the D (5 bases). This CDR3 is built from 15 residues. Trimming removed 4 bases from V and 1 base from J, with 13 bases in between. Germline CDR1 and CDR2: LNHDA and SQIVND (reference sequence).

V usage is TRBV6-5 and J usage is TRBJ2-1; 9 nucleotides agree with TRBD1. The J segment lost 5 bases and the V segment lost 6 bases, leaving 8 bases of the junction unmatched. The CDR3 is 15 residues long. Germline V gene lookup returns CDR1 MNHEY and CDR2 SVGAGI. The CDR3 protein is CASSRMDRGNNEQFF. The DNA for the CDR3 is TGTGCCAGCAGCCGCATGGACAGGGGTAACAATGAGCAGTTCTTC.

The chain couples TRBV29-1 to TRBJ1-2; 7 bases agree with TRBD1. The CDR3 length is 11 residues. Germline loops: CDR1 SQVTM, CDR2 ANQGSEA. J was trimmed by 6 bases and V by 5 bases; bases with no gene match: 3. CDR3 bases: TGCAGCGTTTCCGGGACAGATGGCTACACCTTC. Its translation is CSVSGTDGYTF. Full variable domain (outside the CDR3, taken from reference TRBV29-1 and TRBJ1-2): SAVISQKPSRDICQRGTSLTIQCQVDSQVTMMFWYRQQPGQSLTLIATANQGSEATYESGFVIDKFPISRPNLTFSTLTVSNMSPEDSSIYLCSVSGTDGYTFGSGTRLTVV.

The chain recombines TRBV11-3 with TRBJ2-3, with 8 bases that match TRBD1. V shed 7 bases and J 1 base; nucleotides not matched to a gene: 1. This CDR3 has 13 residues. CDR1 and CDR2 from the germline V gene are SGHNT and YENEEA. This CDR3 is CASKGQGTDTQYF. In DNA form, the CDR3 reads TGTGCCAGCAAGGGACAGGGCACAGATACGCAGTATTTT.

This chain connects TRBV18 to TRBJ1-2, with D hard to call. The ends were cut back, 3 bases at V and 0 bases at J, with 8 bases in the middle. The CDR3 contains 14 residues. Germline CDR1 is KGHSH and CDR2 is LQKENI. The CDR3 DNA reads as TGTGCCAGCTCACCCCCCGGGGCTAACTATGGCTACACCTTC. Protein: CASSPPGANYGYTF.

This clone was counted only a few times. V and J are TRBV3-1 (or the pseudogene TRBV3-2) and TRBJ2-7; 7 bases align to TRBD1. Unmatched junction bases numbered 9, after V lost 1 base and J lost 3 bases. CDR3 length: 16 residues. Per germline, CDR1 LGHDT and CDR2 YNNKEL (reference sequence). Written as DNA, the CDR3 is TGTGCCAGCAGCCAAGGGTTTGGGCAGGGGGTCTACGAGCAGTACTTC. It codes for CASSQGFGQGVYEQYF.

The chain has TRBV6-2 or TRBV6-3 and TRBJ1-2; D not resolved. The germline gives CDR1 MNHEY, CDR2 SVGEGT. Trimming took 0 bases from V and 7 from J, leaving 12 bases between them. The CDR3 sequence is 14 residues long. The CDR3 DNA follows: TGTGCCAGCAGTTACTCGGCGGGGAAACGTGGCTACACCTTC. This sequence encodes CASSYSAGKRGYTF.

CDR3 nucleotide sequence: TGTGCCAGCATGTCCAGGGCTCGCTACGAGCAGTACTTC. It translates to CASMSRARYEQYF. The chain has TRBV2 and TRBJ2-7; TRBD1 is a possible D gene (5 bases). V was trimmed by 7 bases and J by 3 bases, leaving 13 bases between them. The CDR3 runs to 13 residues. Germline V lookup: CDR1 SNHLY, CDR2 FYNNEI.

The V call is TRBV28, the J call TRBJ2-4; the D gene is possibly TRBD2 (5 bases). Germline lookup yields CDR1 MDHEN and CDR2 SYDVKM. V gave up 4 bases and J gave up 7 bases, with 14 bases separating them. There are 14 residues in the CDR3. Here the CDR3 reads CASSYVSSRNIQYF. CDR3 nucleotide sequence: TGTGCCAGCAGTTATGTGTCTAGCAGGAACATTCAGTACTTC.

The gene calls are TRBV25-1 and TRBJ2-1, with 9 bases fitting TRBD1. The CDR3 is 15 amino acids. Germline V CDR1 and CDR2: MGHDK, SYGVNS. Germline trimming cut 8 bases from V and 8 bases from J; bases unmatched to any gene: 13. The CDR3 nucleotides read TGTGCCAGCGTAGATAGGGGACAGGGTATCCATGAGCAGTTCTTC. This sequence encodes CASVDRGQGIHEQFF.

J is TRBJ1-2 and V is TRBV20-1; D gene unclear. Trimming removed 3 bases from V and 0 bases from J, with 8 bases in between. The length of the CDR3 is 13 residues. The germline CDR1 and CDR2 sequences are DFQATT and SNEGSKA (reference sequence). The CDR3 is CSASFQANYGYTF. The CDR3 nucleotides read TGCAGTGCTAGTTTTCAGGCTAACTATGGCTACACCTTC.

This rearrangement joins TRBV7-2 to TRBJ2-7; TRBD2 aligns across 8 bases. Trimming cost V 7 bases and J 6 bases; bases outside gene matches: 11. CDR3 length: 14 residues. Germline CDR1 and CDR2: SGHTA and FQGNSA. CDR3 sequence: CASMPGTRSSEQYF. Here the CDR3 DNA reads TGTGCCAGCATGCCGGGGACTAGAAGCTCCGAGCAGTACTTC.

V usage is TRBV10-3 and J usage is TRBJ1-1, with D tentatively TRBD1 (5 bases). The V and J ends lost 3 bases and 5 bases respectively, with 16 bases between them. CDR3 length equals 15 residues. Looked up from germline, CDR1 is ENHRY and CDR2 is SYGVKD. As DNA, the CDR3 is TGTGCCATCAGTGATTCGACAGCGAAGGTAACTGAAGCTTTCTTT. This translates into CAISDSTAKVTEAFF.